This TCR beta chain was identified in a study of blood T cells in healthy people across ages. CDR3 length: 18 amino acids. Germline assignment: CDR1 LGHDT and CDR2 YNNKEL (reference sequence). The junction had 9 bases not matched to a gene; V was cut back by 5 bases and J by 0 bases. Primed by a sample-barcoded 5' primer and a J-beta primer mix, a second PCR proceeded for about 6 to 12 cycles. TCRdb ran MiXCR on the 5' RACE reads and lists one entry per CDR3 protein. The sample has 750,000 to 1,000,000 distinct CDR3 sequences, around 29% seen once. This same sample was also part of a study on T cells of mothers and their children.

This sequence originates from a middle-aged woman in good health. This sequence joins TRBV3-1 and TRBJ1-4, with 10 bases that match TRBD1. The sequencing input was blood. The CDR3 nucleotides read TGTGCCAGCAGCGGGAGACAGGGGGCAGCCACAACTAATGAAAAACTGTTTTTT. This sequence encodes CASSGRQGAATTNEKLFF.